Following are 14 T cell receptor beta chains from one sample sequenced in a study of blood T cells in healthy people across ages. A sample-barcoded 5' primer and a J-beta primer mix were used in a second PCR of about 6 to 11 cycles. In TCRdb, the 5' RACE reads were re-called with MiXCR into one record per CDR3 protein. The sample has around 1.7 million distinct CDR3 sequences, roughly 28% seen once. Sequencing was carried out using blood. These receptors came from a woman aged 25 to 39 in good health.

This clonotype was observed a handful of times. This rearrangement joins TRBV11-2 to TRBJ2-5; TRBD2 agrees at 11 bases. The CDR3 consists of 16 residues. The J segment lost 4 bases and the V segment lost 3 bases, leaving 7 bases of the junction unmatched. Per germline, CDR1 SGHAT and CDR2 FQNNGV. The CDR3 DNA is TGTGCCAGCAGCTTTTCCTCCCTAGCGGGAGGAGAGACCCAGTACTTC. Translated, it gives CASSFSSLAGGETQYF.

This clonotype was found many times. V usage is TRBV3-1 and J usage is TRBJ2-7; D remains unclear. CDR1 is LGHDT and CDR2 is YNNKEL in the germline V gene (reference sequence). V was shortened by 3 bases and J by 0 bases, with 3 bases between the two germline ends. CDR3 length: 12 amino acids. CDR3 DNA sequence: TGTGCCAGCAGCCACCTCTCCTACGAGCAGTACTTC. Encoded protein: CASSHLSYEQYF.

The rearrangement uses TRBV7-2 and TRBJ2-5; D unclear. CDR1 and CDR2 (germline): SGHTA, FQGNSA. With 1 base removed from V and 5 bases from J, the gap between germline ends came to 8 bases. CDR3 size: 13 residues. The CDR3 DNA reads TGTGCCAGCAGCTTAGAAGTTTCGGAGACCCAGTACTTC. Its translation is CASSLEVSETQYF.

The V and J genes are TRBV7-9 and TRBJ2-7; 7 positions match TRBD1. Losses at the gene ends were 5 bases for V and 5 bases for J; bases not matched to a gene: 6. Germline CDR1 is SEHNR and CDR2 is FQNEAQ (reference sequence). This CDR3 has 13 residues. CDR3 nucleotide sequence: TGTGCCAGCAGCGCGAAGACAGGGAACGAGCAGTACTTC. This encodes CASSAKTGNEQYF.

The V and J genes are TRBV12-3 or TRBV12-4 and TRBJ2-7, with 8 bases identical to TRBD2. The CDR3 runs 16 residues. V lost 1 base to trimming and J lost 4 bases; unmatched junction nucleotides: 9. The CDR3 loop is CASSLELSGGFYEQYF. CDR3 DNA: TGTGCCAGCAGTTTAGAATTGAGCGGGGGCTTTTACGAGCAGTACTTC.

A few counts support this clonotype. The CDR3 protein is CSAFTAGGPRADTQYF. The DNA for the CDR3 is TGCAGTGCCTTTACTGCGGGGGGCCCTCGGGCAGATACGCAGTATTTT. The rearrangement links TRBV20-1 to TRBJ2-3, with 8 bases identical to TRBD2. V lost 6 bases to trimming and J lost 4 bases; unmatched junction nucleotides: 15. The CDR3 totals 16 residues. CDR1 is DFQATT, CDR2 SNEGSKA, per germline (reference sequence).

This clonotype was recorded at least ten times. The rearrangement uses TRBV15 and TRBJ1-2; D gene unclear. Germline V gene sequence: CDR1 LNHNV, CDR2 YYDKDF (reference sequence). V lost 5 bases to trimming and J lost 3 bases, with 10 bases between them. The CDR3 is made up of 13 amino acids. The CDR3 DNA follows: TGTGCCACCAGCCCCGTGAACCACTATGGCTACACCTTC. Translation gives CATSPVNHYGYTF.

Details on this clonotype: At one end the junction does not follow the germline gene, possibly because of a read error. The rearrangement joins TRBV7-2 to TRBJ2-1; D gene unclear. The germline CDR1 and CDR2 sequences are SGHTA and FQGNSA. The CDR3 loop spans 15 amino acids. This chain's CDR3 is CASSRYSANYNEQFF. The CDR3 DNA reads TGCGCCAGCAGCCGATATTCGGCGAATTACAATGAGCAGTTCTTC.

This clonotype was counted only a few times. The chain uses TRBV7-8 and TRBJ1-5, with a possible D match to TRBD1 (6 bases). Germline CDR1 reads SGHVS; CDR2 reads FQNEAQ. This CDR3 comprises 13 residues. Between the trimmed V and J ends, which lost 8 bases and 4 bases, there was a span of 12 bases. CDR3 residues: CASLGGPNQPQHF. CDR3 nucleotide sequence: TGTGCCAGCCTCGGGGGCCCGAATCAGCCCCAGCATTTT. Full variable domain (remainder filled in from reference TRBV7-8 and TRBJ1-5): GAGVSQSPRYKVAKRGQDVALRCDPISGHVSLFWYQQALGQGPEFLTYFQNEAQLDKSGLPSDRFFAERPEGSVSTLKIQRTQQEDSAVYLCASLGGPNQPQHFGDGTRLSIL.

This clonotype was recorded at least ten times. J is TRBJ2-7 and V is TRBV5-1; D is possibly TRBD1 or TRBD2 (5 bases each). This CDR3 comprises 17 residues. CDR1 and CDR2 from the germline V gene are SGHRS and YFSETQ. With 3 bases removed from V and 2 bases from J, the gap between germline ends came to 21 bases. The CDR3 sequence: CASSSSRSGTVTYEQYF. As DNA, the CDR3 is TGCGCCAGCAGCTCCAGCCGATCCGGGACGGTAACCTACGAGCAGTACTTC.

J is TRBJ2-1 and V is TRBV5-1; the match to TRBD2 covers 9 bases. Germline loops: CDR1 SGHRS, CDR2 YFSETQ. The CDR3 is 14 amino acids. The V gene end was trimmed by 4 bases and the J gene end by 7 bases; junction bases not matched to a gene: 6. In DNA, the CDR3 is TGCGCCAGCAGCCCGGTAGCGGGAGCTAATGAGCAGTTCTTC. Protein: CASSPVAGANEQFF. Full variable domain (outside the CDR3, taken from reference TRBV5-1 and TRBJ2-1): KAGVTQTPRYLIKTRGQQVTLSCSPISGHRSVSWYQQTPGQGLQFLFEYFSETQRNKGNFPGRFSGRQFSNSRSEMNVSTLELGDSALYLCASSPVAGANEQFFGPGTRLTVL.

Regarding this clonotype: One end of the junction does not line up with germline, which may come from a read error. V usage is TRBV2 and J usage is TRBJ2-1, with D perhaps matching TRBD1 (7 bases). Looked up from germline, CDR1 is SNHLY and CDR2 is FYNNEI. The CDR3 contains 19 residues. The CDR3 DNA reads TGTGCCAGCAGACACCGGGACAGTACACGGGGACTGGGACACAATGAGCAGGTCTTC. Its translation: CASRHRDSTRGLGHNEQVF.

V and J are TRBV25-1 and TRBJ1-5; no definite D call. CDR3 length: 14 residues. Germline V gives CDR1 MGHDK, CDR2 SYGVNS. Trimming stripped 2 bases from V and 2 bases from J, with 7 bases between. CDR3 sequence: CASSEDGGNQPQHF. The CDR3 DNA sequence: TGTGCCAGCAGTGAAGATGGGGGCAATCAGCCCCAGCATTTT.

This clonotype appeared a few times. V and J are TRBV4-2 and TRBJ2-7, with D maybe TRBD2 (7 bases). The CDR3 runs to 16 residues. V lost 3 bases and J lost 3, with 18 bases in between. CDR1 is LGHNA and CDR2 is YNFKEQ in the germline V gene. DNA for the CDR3: TGTGCCAGCAGCCATATGGGGAGGGGGGACATCTACGAGCAGTACTTC. Encoded protein: CASSHMGRGDIYEQYF.